Below, 32 T cell receptor beta chains from the same sample are listed, as sequenced in a study of blood T cell repertoires in COVID-19. Generated by immunoSEQ multiplex PCR, the TCRdb table keeps only in-frame clones and is missing some. Of some 150,000 clones in the sample, roughly 90% were seen once. Material for sequencing was peripheral blood. The origin of the receptors is a man in his 60s with active or convalescent COVID-19.

This chain uses TRBV4-3 with TRBJ1-2; a possible D gene is TRBD1 (5 bases). The V end was cut by 0 bases, the J end by 4 bases, with 9 bases between. The germline V gene encodes CDR1 LGHNA and CDR2 YSLEER. This CDR3 has 14 amino acids. CDR3 in amino acids: CASSQDRQSYGYTF. Written as DNA, the CDR3 is TGCGCCAGCAGCCAAGACCGACAGAGCTATGGCTACACCTTC.

The chain uses TRBV3-1 (or the pseudogene TRBV3-2) and TRBJ1-1, with D uncertain. Germline V lookup: CDR1 LGHDT, CDR2 YNNKEL (reference sequence). V gave up 4 bases and J gave up 3 bases, with 18 bases separating them. The CDR3 runs to 16 residues. CDR3: CASSLSSAGLYTEAFF. CDR3 in DNA: TGTGCCAGCAGCCTGTCGAGCGCGGGCCTGTACACTGAAGCTTTCTTT.

V and J are TRBV28 and TRBJ2-4; a weak D match, TRBD2 (6 bases). Trimming cost V 6 bases and J 1 base, with 10 bases left between them. Germline CDR1 is MDHEN and CDR2 is SYDVKM. The CDR3 has 14 residues. The CDR3 is CASSGGSAKNIQYF. Here the CDR3 DNA reads TGTGCCAGCAGCGGGGGTTCGGCCAAAAACATTCAGTACTTC.

This clone was found once. The chain employs TRBV3-1 (or the pseudogene TRBV3-2) and TRBJ2-3; 12 nucleotides match TRBD2. Trimming cost V 5 bases and J 2 bases; bases outside gene matches: 5. The CDR3 is 16 amino acids. Germline V gene sequence: CDR1 LGHDT, CDR2 YNNKEL (reference sequence). CDR3 sequence: CASSDGLAGFTDTQYF. In DNA, the CDR3 is TGTGCCAGCAGCGACGGACTAGCGGGGTTCACAGATACGCAGTATTTT.

The V and J genes are TRBV9 and TRBJ2-3; 12 positions match TRBD2. Trimming took 6 bases from V and 1 from J; bases not matched to a gene: 3. The CDR3 extends over 15 amino acids. Germline V lookup: CDR1 SGDLS, CDR2 YYNGEE. Written as DNA, the CDR3 is TGTGCCAGCACGCGGACTAGCGGGGGCACAGATACGCAGTATTTT. This translates into CASTRTSGGTDTQYF. The full variable domain, completed using reference TRBV9 and TRBJ2-3, is DSGVTQTPKHLITATGQRVTLRCSPRSGDLSVYWYQQSLDQGLQFLIQYYNGEERAKGNILERFSAQQFPDLHSELNLSSLELGDSALYFCASTRTSGGTDTQYFGPGTRLTVL.

CDR3 nucleotides: TGTGCCAGCAGCCAGGGGGCGACCTACGAGCAGTACTTC. Its protein product is CASSQGATYEQYF. The J gene is TRBJ2-7, the V gene TRBV28; 8 bases align to TRBD1. The CDR3 is made up of 13 amino acids. Germline loops: CDR1 MDHEN, CDR2 SYDVKM. After removal of 6 bases from V and 2 bases from J, the junction contained 3 bases not matched to a gene.

V usage is TRBV6-5 and J usage is TRBJ1-6; the D gene is possibly TRBD1 (5 bases). This CDR3 has 15 amino acids. V lost 4 bases, J lost 10 bases, and 17 bases lay in between. CDR1 and CDR2 from the germline V gene are MNHEY and SVGAGI. The CDR3 protein is CASSFSPGRGSPLHF. Here the CDR3 DNA reads TGTGCCAGCAGTTTCTCGCCAGGGCGGGGGTCACCCCTCCACTTT.

V usage is TRBV24-1 and J usage is TRBJ1-5, with 7 positions matching TRBD1. Germline CDR1 reads KGHDR; CDR2 reads SFDVKD. V dropped 12 bases and J dropped 6; count of bases not matched to a gene: 19. The CDR3 consists of 16 residues. The CDR3 region is CAPAQVGGDSAQPQHF. The CDR3 DNA is TGTGCCCCGGCCCAGGTTGGTGGGGACAGTGCTCAGCCCCAGCATTTT.

The chain links TRBV7-2 to TRBJ1-6; no clear D gene. The CDR3 contains 18 residues. Germline CDR1 SGHTA, CDR2 FQGNSA. V gave up 7 bases and J gave up 0 bases, with 19 bases separating them. CDR3 sequence: CASTIRVRANSYNSPLHF. Written as DNA, the CDR3 is TGTGCCAGCACCATAAGAGTGAGGGCTAACTCCTATAATTCACCCCTCCACTTT.

The V call is TRBV18, the J call TRBJ1-2, with TRBD1 matching over 7 bases. Trimming cost V 4 bases and J 0 bases; bases outside gene matches: 5. The CDR3 covers 15 residues. Germline V gene data show CDR1 as KGHSH and CDR2 as LQKENI. The CDR3 DNA reads as TGTGCCAGCTCACTCGGACAGGCAACTAACTATGGCTACACCTTC. Its protein product is CASSLGQATNYGYTF.

The V gene is TRBV11-2, the J gene TRBJ2-1; 10 positions match TRBD2. V lost 5 bases to trimming and J lost 7 bases; unmatched junction nucleotides: 8. The germline V gene has CDR1 SGHAT and CDR2 FQNNGV. This CDR3 is built from 15 residues. The CDR3 reads CASSNIAGGRNEQFF. The CDR3 DNA follows: TGTGCCAGCAGCAACATAGCGGGGGGTAGAAATGAGCAGTTCTTC.

This chain uses TRBV7-3 with TRBJ1-2, with 8 bases fitting TRBD1. This CDR3 comprises 13 residues. Trimming removed 0 bases from V and 8 bases from J; junction bases left unmatched: 2. CDR1 SGHTA and CDR2 FQGTGA come from the germline V gene. CDR3 region: CASSLTQGAGYTF. CDR3 in DNA: TGTGCCAGCAGCTTAACCCAGGGGGCCGGCTACACCTTC.

V usage is TRBV5-6 and J usage is TRBJ2-1; TRBD2 matches 11 bases. The CDR3 has 18 residues. V gave up 4 bases and J gave up 3 bases; unmatched junction bases: 12. In germline, CDR1 is SGHDT, CDR2 YYEEEE. CDR3 loop: CASSPTGWGLAVYNEQFF. The CDR3 region has the DNA TGTGCCAGCAGCCCGACAGGGTGGGGACTAGCGGTCTACAATGAGCAGTTCTTC.

V usage is TRBV29-1 and J usage is TRBJ2-1, with 9 positions matching TRBD1. The CDR3 spans 11 residues. V lost 6 bases to trimming and J lost 13 bases; unmatched junction nucleotides: 7. Germline CDR1 and CDR2: SQVTM and ANQGSEA. The CDR3 DNA is TGCAGCGTATTCCCGGGACAGGGTCAGTTCTTC. Protein sequence: CSVFPGQGQFF.

The chain joins TRBV10-3 to TRBJ1-5, with 9 nucleotides matching TRBD1. V trimming: 4 bases; J trimming: 1 base; junction bases outside the gene matches: 8. The germline V gene has CDR1 ENHRY and CDR2 SYGVKD. The CDR3 length is 17 residues. This CDR3 reads CAISGGTGRMSNQPQHF. The CDR3 bases are TGTGCCATCAGTGGGGGGACAGGGAGAATGAGCAATCAGCCCCAGCATTTT.

The rearrangement uses TRBV7-2 and TRBJ1-6; weak D call: TRBD1 (5 bases). V was shortened by 2 bases and J by 8 bases, with 10 bases between the two germline ends. Germline values: CDR1 SGHTA, CDR2 FQGNSA. The CDR3 has 14 residues. The CDR3 DNA is TGTGCCAGCAGCTTACAGGGATCTGATTCACCCCTCCACTTT. Translation: CASSLQGSDSPLHF. The whole variable domain, filled in from reference TRBV7-2 and TRBJ1-6, reads GAGVSQSPSNKVTEKGKDVELRCDPISGHTALYWYRQSLGQGLEFLIYFQGNSAPDKSGLPSDRFSAERTGGSVSTLTIQRTQQEDSAVYLCASSLQGSDSPLHFGNGTRLTVT.

The CDR3 is CASSRTGNSVSGANVLTF. The CDR3 DNA follows: TGTGCCAGCAGCCGAACAGGGAATTCCGTCTCTGGGGCCAACGTCCTGACTTTC. The chain recombines TRBV11-2 with TRBJ2-6, with D perhaps matching TRBD1 (6 bases). CDR3 length: 18 amino acids. Trimming removed 5 bases from V and 0 bases from J, with 17 bases in between. Per the germline V gene, CDR1 is SGHAT and CDR2 is FQNNGV.

This sequence joins TRBV2 and TRBJ1-2; 10 bases are a match to TRBD1. CDR1 is SNHLY and CDR2 is FYNNEI in the germline V gene. Trimming removed 4 bases from V and 7 bases from J; junction bases left unmatched: 3. This CDR3 contains 13 residues. This CDR3 is CASSGQGAGGYTF. CDR3 sequence (DNA): TGTGCCAGCAGTGGACAGGGGGCGGGTGGCTACACCTTC.

V and J are TRBV19 and TRBJ1-5; 8 nucleotides match TRBD1. With V trimmed by 8 bases and J by 3 bases, 9 bases remained unmatched. CDR1 is LNHDA and CDR2 is SQIVND in the germline V gene (reference sequence). The CDR3 has 15 residues. The CDR3 nucleotides read TGTGCCAGTGACGACGGGACAGGTTACAATCAGCCCCAGCATTTT. Protein sequence: CASDDGTGYNQPQHF. The full variable domain, completed using reference TRBV19 and TRBJ1-5, is DGGITQSPKYLFRKEGQNVTLSCEQNLNHDAMYWYRQDPGQGLRLIYYSQIVNDFQKGDIAEGYSVSREKKESFPLTVTSAQKNPTAFYLCASDDGTGYNQPQHFGDGTRLSIL.

J is TRBJ1-4 and V is TRBV28; 8 positions match TRBD1. The CDR3 loop spans 15 amino acids. From germline, CDR1 is MDHEN and CDR2 SYDVKM. The junction had 7 bases not matched to a gene; V was cut back by 5 bases and J by 5 bases. The CDR3 bases are TGTGCCAGCAGTCCGGACAGGGTTATAAATGAAAAACTGTTTTTT. As protein: CASSPDRVINEKLFF.

The chain has TRBV5-5 and TRBJ1-1; D is uncertain. The CDR3 loop spans 12 amino acids. V gave up 3 bases and J gave up 5 bases, with 8 bases separating them. Germline-derived CDR1 and CDR2 are SGHKS and YYEKEE (reference sequence). This CDR3 is CASSSVETEAFF. CDR3 DNA: TGTGCCAGCAGCTCCGTAGAGACTGAAGCTTTCTTT.

The V gene is TRBV20-1, the J gene TRBJ1-5; no definite D call. Germline V gene lookup returns CDR1 DFQATT and CDR2 SNEGSKA (reference sequence). The CDR3 contains 11 residues. Trimming pared 0 bases from V and 9 bases from J, leaving 6 bases between. The CDR3 loop reads CSAREEGPQHF. The DNA for the CDR3 is TGCAGTGCTAGAGAGGAGGGGCCCCAGCATTTT.

This rearrangement joins TRBV5-1 to TRBJ1-2, with TRBD1 as a possible D gene (6 bases). The ends were cut back, 0 bases at V and 5 bases at J, with 14 bases in the middle. The CDR3 extends over 15 amino acids. Germline lookup yields CDR1 SGHRS and CDR2 YFSETQ. The CDR3 region is CASSLARVRGYGYTF. The CDR3 region has the DNA TGCGCCAGCAGCTTGGCCCGAGTCAGGGGATATGGCTACACCTTC.

This rearrangement joins TRBV24-1 to TRBJ1-2; D is unresolved. CDR1 is KGHDR, CDR2 SFDVKD, per germline. Between the trimmed V and J ends, which lost 4 bases and 1 base, there was a span of 15 bases. The CDR3 covers 16 residues. The CDR3 sequence is CATSEPFPELNYGYTF. The CDR3 nucleotides read TGTGCCACCAGTGAGCCCTTCCCCGAACTTAACTATGGCTACACCTTC.

J is TRBJ1-5 and V is TRBV30; a possible D gene is TRBD1 (5 bases). The length of the CDR3 is 13 residues. Trimming took off 2 bases at V and 6 bases at J, with 11 bases between the two ends. Germline loops: CDR1 GTSNPN, CDR2 SVGIG (reference sequence). The CDR3 is CAWSLGGTQPQHF. CDR3 DNA: TGTGCCTGGAGTTTGGGAGGGACTCAGCCCCAGCATTTT.

The chain joins TRBV15 to TRBJ1-1; D unresolved. Germline V CDR1 and CDR2: LNHNV, YYDKDF (reference sequence). Trimming took 5 bases from V and 2 from J, leaving 9 bases between them. The CDR3 totals 13 residues. The CDR3 DNA follows: TGTGCCACCAGCCTTATAAAAAACACTGAAGCTTTCTTT. It translates to CATSLIKNTEAFF.

The chain couples TRBV18 to TRBJ1-6; the match to TRBD1 covers 9 bases. The V gene end was trimmed by 3 bases and the J gene end by 4 bases; junction bases not matched to a gene: 1. From germline, CDR1 is KGHSH and CDR2 LQKENI. The CDR3 spans 15 residues. Here the CDR3 reads CASSPTGGYNSPLHF. The CDR3 nucleotides read TGTGCCAGCTCACCGACAGGGGGATATAATTCACCCCTCCACTTT.

DNA of the CDR3: TGTGCCAGCAGCCTCAGGACAGCTAGCACAGATACGCAGTATTTT. This codes for CASSLRTASTDTQYF. The chain has TRBV7-9 and TRBJ2-3; D perhaps matches TRBD1 (6 bases). Looked up from germline, CDR1 is SEHNR and CDR2 is FQNEAQ (reference sequence). Trimming removed 5 bases from V and 0 bases from J, with 12 bases in between. This CDR3 region has 15 residues. Full variable domain (missing parts from reference TRBV7-9 and TRBJ2-3): DTGVSQNPRHKITKRGQNVTFRCDPISEHNRLYWYRQTLGQGPEFLTYFQNEAQLEKSRLLSDRFSAERPKGSFSTLEIQRTEQGDSAMYLCASSLRTASTDTQYFGPGTRLTVL.

The V call is TRBV6-6, the J call TRBJ2-3; 10 bases fit TRBD2. The V gene's germline CDR1 is MNHNY and CDR2 SVGAGI (reference sequence). V shed 5 bases and J 1 base; nucleotides not matched to a gene: 9. This CDR3 spans 17 amino acids. The CDR3 reads CASSRRATSGRTDTQYF. CDR3 nucleotides: TGTGCCAGCAGTCGCAGGGCGACTAGCGGGCGCACAGATACGCAGTATTTT.

The J gene is TRBJ2-5, the V gene TRBV3-1 (or the pseudogene TRBV3-2); 11 nucleotides align to TRBD2. Germline trimming cut 4 bases from V and 2 bases from J; bases unmatched to any gene: 6. This CDR3 has 16 amino acids. Germline assignment: CDR1 LGHDT and CDR2 YNNKEL (reference sequence). CDR3 residues: CASSLGLADEQETQYF. The DNA of the CDR3 is TGTGCCAGCAGCCTGGGACTAGCGGATGAACAAGAGACCCAGTACTTC.

The V gene is TRBV7-2, the J gene TRBJ1-5, with D tentatively TRBD1 (6 bases). CDR3 length: 12 residues. Germline V CDR1 and CDR2: SGHTA, FQGNSA. The V end was cut by 6 bases, the J end by 10 bases, with 13 bases between. CDR3 DNA sequence: TGTGCCAGCAGTATATTACAGGGACCCCAGCATTTT. Protein: CASSILQGPQHF.

The gene calls are TRBV2 and TRBJ1-5; 7 bases are shared with TRBD1. Trimming removed 5 bases from V and 7 bases from J; junction bases left unmatched: 11. The CDR3 covers 15 residues. Germline CDR1 is SNHLY and CDR2 is FYNNEI. Written as DNA, the CDR3 is TGTGCCAGCAGTACTGACCGGACAGGCACACAGCCCCAGCATTTT. It codes for CASSTDRTGTQPQHF.